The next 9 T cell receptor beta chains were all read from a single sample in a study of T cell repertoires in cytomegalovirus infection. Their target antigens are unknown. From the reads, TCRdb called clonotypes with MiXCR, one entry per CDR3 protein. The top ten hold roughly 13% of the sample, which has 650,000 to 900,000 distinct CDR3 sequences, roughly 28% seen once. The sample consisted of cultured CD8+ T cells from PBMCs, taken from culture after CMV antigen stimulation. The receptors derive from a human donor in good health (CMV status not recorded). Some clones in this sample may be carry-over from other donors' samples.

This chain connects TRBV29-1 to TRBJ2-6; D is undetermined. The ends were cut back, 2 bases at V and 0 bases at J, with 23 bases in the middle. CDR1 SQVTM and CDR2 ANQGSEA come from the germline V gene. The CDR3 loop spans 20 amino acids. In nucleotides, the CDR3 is TGCAGCGTTGAATTCGTGTACCGGGCCCCCGATAGCTCTGGGGCCAACGTCCTGACTTTC. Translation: CSVEFVYRAPDSSGANVLTF.

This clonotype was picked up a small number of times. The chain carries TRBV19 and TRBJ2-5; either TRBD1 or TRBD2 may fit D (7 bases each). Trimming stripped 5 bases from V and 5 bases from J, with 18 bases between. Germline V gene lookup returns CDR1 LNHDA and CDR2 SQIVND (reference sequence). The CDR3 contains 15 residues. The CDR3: CASSSGEGAVETQYF. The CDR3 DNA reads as TGTGCCAGTAGTTCCGGGGAGGGGGCGGTGGAGACCCAGTACTTC.

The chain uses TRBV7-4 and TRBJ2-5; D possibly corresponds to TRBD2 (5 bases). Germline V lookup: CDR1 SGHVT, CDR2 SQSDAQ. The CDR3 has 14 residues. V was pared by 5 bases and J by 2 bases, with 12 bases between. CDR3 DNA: TGTGCCAGCAGCCCCGACGGGGTACAAGAGACCCAGTACTTC. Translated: CASSPDGVQETQYF.

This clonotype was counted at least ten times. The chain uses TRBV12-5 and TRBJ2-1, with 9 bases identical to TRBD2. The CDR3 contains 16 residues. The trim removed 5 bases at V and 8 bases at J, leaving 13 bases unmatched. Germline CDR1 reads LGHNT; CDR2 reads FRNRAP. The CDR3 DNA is TGTGCTAGTGGTCCACCCGGGACTAGCAGGAACTATGAGCAGTTCTTC. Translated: CASGPPGTSRNYEQFF.

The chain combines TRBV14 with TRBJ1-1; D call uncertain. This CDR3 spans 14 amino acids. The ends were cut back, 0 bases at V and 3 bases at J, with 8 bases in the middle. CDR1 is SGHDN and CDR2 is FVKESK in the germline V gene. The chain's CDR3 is CASSQEREYTEAFF. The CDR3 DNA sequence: TGTGCCAGCAGCCAAGAGCGCGAATACACTGAAGCTTTCTTT.

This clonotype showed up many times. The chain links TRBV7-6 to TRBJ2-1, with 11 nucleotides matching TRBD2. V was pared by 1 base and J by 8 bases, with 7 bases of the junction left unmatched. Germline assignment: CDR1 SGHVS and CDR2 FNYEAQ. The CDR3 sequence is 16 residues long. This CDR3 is CASSLEASGGSYEQFF. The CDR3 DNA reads TGTGCCAGCAGCTTAGAGGCTAGCGGGGGGTCGTATGAGCAGTTCTTC.

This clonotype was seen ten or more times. CDR3 amino acids: CASAQLAGGNYNEQFF. CDR3 coding DNA: TGTGCTAGTGCGCAATTAGCGGGGGGGAACTACAATGAGCAGTTCTTC. The chain employs TRBV12-5 and TRBJ2-1; 11 bases are a match to TRBD2. Per the germline V gene, CDR1 is LGHNT and CDR2 is FRNRAP. V trimming: 7 bases; J trimming: 3 bases; junction bases outside the gene matches: 8. This CDR3 is built from 16 residues.

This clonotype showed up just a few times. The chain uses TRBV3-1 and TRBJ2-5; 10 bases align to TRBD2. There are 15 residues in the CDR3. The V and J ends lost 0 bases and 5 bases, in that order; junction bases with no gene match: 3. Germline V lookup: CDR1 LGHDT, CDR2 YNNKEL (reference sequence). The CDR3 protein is CASSQELAGRETQYF. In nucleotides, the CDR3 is TGTGCCAGCAGCCAAGAACTAGCGGGGCGGGAGACCCAGTACTTC.

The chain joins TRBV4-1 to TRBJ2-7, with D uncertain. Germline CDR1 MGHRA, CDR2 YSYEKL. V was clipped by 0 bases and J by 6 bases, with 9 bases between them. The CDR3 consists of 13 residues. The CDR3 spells CASSQDQVREQYF. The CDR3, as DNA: TGCGCCAGCAGCCAAGATCAGGTCCGCGAGCAGTACTTC.